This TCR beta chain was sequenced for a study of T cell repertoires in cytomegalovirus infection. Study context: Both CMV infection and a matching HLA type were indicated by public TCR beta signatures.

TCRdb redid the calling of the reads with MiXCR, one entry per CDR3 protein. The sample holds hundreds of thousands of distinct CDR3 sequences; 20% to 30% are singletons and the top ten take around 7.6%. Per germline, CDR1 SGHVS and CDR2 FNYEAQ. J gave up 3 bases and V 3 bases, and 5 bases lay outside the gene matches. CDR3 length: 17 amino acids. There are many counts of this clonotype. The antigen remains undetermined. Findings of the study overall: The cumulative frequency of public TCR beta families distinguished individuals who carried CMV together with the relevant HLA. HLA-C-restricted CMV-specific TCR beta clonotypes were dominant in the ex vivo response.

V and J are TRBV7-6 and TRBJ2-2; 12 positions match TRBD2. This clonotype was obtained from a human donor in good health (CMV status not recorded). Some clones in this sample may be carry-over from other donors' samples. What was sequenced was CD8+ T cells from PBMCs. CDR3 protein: CASSFRLAGAYTGELFF. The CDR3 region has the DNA TGTGCCAGCAGCTTCCGACTAGCGGGGGCCTACACCGGGGAGCTGTTTTTT. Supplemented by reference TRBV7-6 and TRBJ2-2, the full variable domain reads GAGVSQSPRYKVTKRGQDVALRCDPISGHVSLYWYRQALGQGPEFLTYFNYEAQQDKSGLPNDRFSAERPEGSISTLTIQRTEQRDSAMYRCASSFRLAGAYTGELFFGEGSRLTVL.